The source of this TCR beta chain is a study of cytomegalovirus exposure and HLA in healthy donors. Primers for the PCR totalled 60 Vbeta and 13 Jbeta. Original processing methods: Later reanalysis found tens of millions of unique TCR beta chains, roughly 9.9 million of them shared. Assay: immunoSEQ multiplex PCR; the TCRdb copy retains only in-frame clones and omits some. V and J calls and clone size are as listed in that table; D and trimming were resolved from the DNA. This table holds 18,000 or so clones, roughly 75% found once. As to this clone: The antigen is not known.

Germline-derived CDR1 and CDR2 are SGHTA and FQGTGA. Trimming stripped 2 bases from V and 5 bases from J, with 12 bases between. The CDR3 spans 14 residues. Study-wide results and caveats: A few CMV-associated chains were confirmed in vitro to be specific for CMV antigens. TCR beta chains associated with HLA were, in a later analysis, more clonally expanded than equally common others.

Sequenced input: PBMCs. The V call is TRBV7-3, the J call TRBJ2-5; a possible D gene is TRBD2 (6 bases). This TCR was recovered from a man aged 18 to 29 in good health and CMV-seronegative. CDR3 bases: TGTGCCAGCAGCTTAGGCGGGAATGGGGAGACCCAGTACTTC. Protein: CASSLGGNGETQYF. Filled out from reference TRBV7-3 and TRBJ2-5, the complete variable domain reads GAGVSQTPSNKVTEKGKYVELRCDPISGHTALYWYRQSLGQGPEFLIYFQGTGAADDSGLPNDRFFAVRPEGSVSTLKIQRTERGDSAVYLCASSLGGNGETQYFGPGTRLLVL.